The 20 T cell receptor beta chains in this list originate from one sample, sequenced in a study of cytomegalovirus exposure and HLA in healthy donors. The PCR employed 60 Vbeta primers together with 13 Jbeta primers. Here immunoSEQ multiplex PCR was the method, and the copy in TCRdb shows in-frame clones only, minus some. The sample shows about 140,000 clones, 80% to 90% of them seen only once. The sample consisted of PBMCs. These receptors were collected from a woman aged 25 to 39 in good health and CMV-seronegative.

CDR3 in amino acids: CASSLGLAATDTQYF. CDR3 DNA: TGCGCCAGCAGCTTGGGACTAGCAGCTACAGATACGCAGTATTTT. The chain couples TRBV5-1 to TRBJ2-3; 7 positions match TRBD2. The CDR3 sequence is 15 residues long. Germline trimming cut 0 bases from V and 3 bases from J; bases unmatched to any gene: 4. Per germline, CDR1 SGHRS and CDR2 YFSETQ.

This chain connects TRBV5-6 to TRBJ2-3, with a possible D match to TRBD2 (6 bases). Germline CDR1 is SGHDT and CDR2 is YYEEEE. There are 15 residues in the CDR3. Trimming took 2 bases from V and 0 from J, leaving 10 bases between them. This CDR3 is CASSFRRGSTDTQYF. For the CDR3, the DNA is TGTGCCAGCAGCTTCAGACGGGGGAGCACAGATACGCAGTATTTT.

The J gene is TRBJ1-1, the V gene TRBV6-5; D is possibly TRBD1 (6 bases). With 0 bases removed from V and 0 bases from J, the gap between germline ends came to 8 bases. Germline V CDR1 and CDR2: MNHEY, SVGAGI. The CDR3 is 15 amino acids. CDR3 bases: TGTGCCAGCAGTTACTCGCGGGGGCTGAACACTGAAGCTTTCTTT. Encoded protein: CASSYSRGLNTEAFF.

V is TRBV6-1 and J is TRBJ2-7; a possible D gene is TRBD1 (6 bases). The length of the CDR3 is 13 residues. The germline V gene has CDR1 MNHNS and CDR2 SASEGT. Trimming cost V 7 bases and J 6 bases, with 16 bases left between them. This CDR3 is CASTADRSGEQYF. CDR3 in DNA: TGTGCCAGCACCGCAGACAGGTCCGGCGAGCAGTACTTC.

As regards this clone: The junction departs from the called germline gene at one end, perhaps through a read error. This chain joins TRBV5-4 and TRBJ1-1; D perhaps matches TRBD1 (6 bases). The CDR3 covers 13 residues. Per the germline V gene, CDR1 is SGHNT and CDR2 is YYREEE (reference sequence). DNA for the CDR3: TGTGCCAGCGGCTTGCAGGGGAGCACTGAAGCTTTCTTT. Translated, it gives CASGLQGSTEAFF.

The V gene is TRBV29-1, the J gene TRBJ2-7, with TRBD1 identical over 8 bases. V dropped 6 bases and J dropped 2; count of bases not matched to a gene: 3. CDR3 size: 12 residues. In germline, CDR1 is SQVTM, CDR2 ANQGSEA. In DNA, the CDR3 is TGCAGCGTCGAGGGACAGGCCTACGAGCAGTACTTC. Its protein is CSVEGQAYEQYF.

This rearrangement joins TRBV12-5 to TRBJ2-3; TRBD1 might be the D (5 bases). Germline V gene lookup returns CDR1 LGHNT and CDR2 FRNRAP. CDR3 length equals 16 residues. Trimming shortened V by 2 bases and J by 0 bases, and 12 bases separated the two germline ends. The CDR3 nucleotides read TGTGCTAGTGGTTTGAGAAGGACACCAAGCACAGATACGCAGTATTTT. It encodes CASGLRRTPSTDTQYF.

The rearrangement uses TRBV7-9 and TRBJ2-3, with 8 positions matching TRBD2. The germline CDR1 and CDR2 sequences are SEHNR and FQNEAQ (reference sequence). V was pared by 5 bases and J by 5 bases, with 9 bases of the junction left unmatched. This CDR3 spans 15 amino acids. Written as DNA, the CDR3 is TGTGCCAGCAGCGCGGGACTAGAGGGCATAGATACGCAGTATTTT. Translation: CASSAGLEGIDTQYF.

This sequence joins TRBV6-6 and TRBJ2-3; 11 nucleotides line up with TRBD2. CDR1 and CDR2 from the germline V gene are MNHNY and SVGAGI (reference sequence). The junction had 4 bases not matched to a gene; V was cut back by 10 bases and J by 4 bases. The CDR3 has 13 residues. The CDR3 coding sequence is TGTGCCACTATAGCGGGAGGGGCAGATACGCAGTATTTT. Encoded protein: CATIAGGADTQYF.

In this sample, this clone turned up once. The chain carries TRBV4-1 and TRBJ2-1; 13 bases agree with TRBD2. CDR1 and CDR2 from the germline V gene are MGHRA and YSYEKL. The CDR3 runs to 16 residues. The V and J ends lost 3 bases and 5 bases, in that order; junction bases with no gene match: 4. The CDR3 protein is CASSQGLAGKNNEQFF. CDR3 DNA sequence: TGCGCCAGCAGCCAGGGACTAGCGGGAAAGAACAATGAGCAGTTCTTC.

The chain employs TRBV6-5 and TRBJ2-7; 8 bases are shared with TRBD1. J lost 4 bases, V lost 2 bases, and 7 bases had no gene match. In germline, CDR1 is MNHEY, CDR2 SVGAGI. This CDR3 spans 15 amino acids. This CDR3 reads CASSYRAGGGYEQYF. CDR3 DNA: TGTGCCAGCAGTTACCGGGCAGGGGGCGGGTACGAGCAGTACTTC.

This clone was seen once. The CDR3 here is CAISESQLTHEQYF. CDR3 DNA: TGTGCCATCAGTGAAAGTCAGTTAACCCACGAGCAGTACTTC. The chain joins TRBV10-3 to TRBJ2-7, with D unclear. The germline CDR1 and CDR2 sequences are ENHRY and SYGVKD. The CDR3 is 14 residues long. The V end lost 3 bases, the J end lost 5 bases, and 14 bases lay between the germline ends.

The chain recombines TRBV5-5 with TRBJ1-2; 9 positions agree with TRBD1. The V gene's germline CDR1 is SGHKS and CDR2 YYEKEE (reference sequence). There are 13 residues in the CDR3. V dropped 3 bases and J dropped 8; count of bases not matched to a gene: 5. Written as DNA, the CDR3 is TGTGCCAGCAGCTGGGACAGGGTGAAGGGCTACACCTTC. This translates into CASSWDRVKGYTF.

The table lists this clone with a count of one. The CDR3 protein is CASSTGYPADTIYF. The CDR3 nucleotides are TGTGCCAGTAGTACGGGATACCCGGCGGACACCATATATTTT. The chain joins TRBV19 to TRBJ1-3; D gene uncertain. This CDR3 contains 14 residues. Deletions cut 4 bases from V and 8 bases from J, with 15 bases between. The germline gives CDR1 LNHDA, CDR2 SQIVND (reference sequence).

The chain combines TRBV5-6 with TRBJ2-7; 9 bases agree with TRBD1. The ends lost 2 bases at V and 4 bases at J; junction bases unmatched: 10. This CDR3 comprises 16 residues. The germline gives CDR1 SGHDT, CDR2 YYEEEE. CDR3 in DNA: TGTGCCAGCAGCTTACAGGGGGCGGGGTCTGTGTACGAGCAGTACTTC. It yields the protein CASSLQGAGSVYEQYF.

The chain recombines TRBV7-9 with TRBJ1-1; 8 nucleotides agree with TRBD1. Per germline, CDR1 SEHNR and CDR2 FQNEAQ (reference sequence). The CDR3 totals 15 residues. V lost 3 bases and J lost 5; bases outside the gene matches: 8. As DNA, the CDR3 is TGTGCCAGCAGCTTCAGGTCAACAGGGGGGACTGAAGCTTTCTTT. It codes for CASSFRSTGGTEAFF.

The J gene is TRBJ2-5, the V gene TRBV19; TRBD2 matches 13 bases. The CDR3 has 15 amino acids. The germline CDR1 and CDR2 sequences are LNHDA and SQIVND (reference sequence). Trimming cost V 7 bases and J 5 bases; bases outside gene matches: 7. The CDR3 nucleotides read TGTGCCAGTAAACTAGCGGGAGGGCCAGGTGAGACCCAGTACTTC. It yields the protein CASKLAGGPGETQYF.

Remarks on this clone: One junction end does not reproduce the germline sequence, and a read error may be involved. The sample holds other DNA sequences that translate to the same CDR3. The CDR3 nucleotides read TGTGCCAGCAGTGAGTTGGCTAGCGCGACCGGGGAGCTATTTTTT. It specifies CASSELASATGELFF. The genes are TRBV6-4 and TRBJ2-2; weak D call: TRBD2 (6 bases). The germline gives CDR1 MRHNA, CDR2 SNTAGT. The CDR3 loop spans 15 amino acids.

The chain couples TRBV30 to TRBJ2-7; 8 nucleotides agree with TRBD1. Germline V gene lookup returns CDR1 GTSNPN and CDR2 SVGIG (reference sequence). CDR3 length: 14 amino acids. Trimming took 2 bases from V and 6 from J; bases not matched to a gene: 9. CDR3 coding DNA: TGTGCCTGGAGTCCGGACAGGGCTCATGGCGAGCAGTACTTC. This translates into CAWSPDRAHGEQYF.

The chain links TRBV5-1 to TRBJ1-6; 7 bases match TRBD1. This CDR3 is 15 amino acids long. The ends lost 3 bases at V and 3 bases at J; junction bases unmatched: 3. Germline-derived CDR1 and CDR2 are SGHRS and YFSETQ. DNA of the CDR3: TGCGCCAGCAGCTACGCAGGGGGCTATAATTCACCCCTCCACTTT. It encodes CASSYAGGYNSPLHF.